A selection of T cell receptor beta chains follows, all from one sample in a study of blood T cell repertoires in COVID-19. Libraries were prepared by immunoSEQ multiplex PCR; TCRdb keeps only in-frame clonotypes and omits some of them. The repertoire holds around 100,000 clones, 80% to 95% seen once, with under 2.5% in the top ten. The material sequenced was peripheral blood. The receptor source for this set is a human donor with active COVID-19. The donor label of this sample is uncertain. Each CDR3 is given with its conserved first and last residue. The order of the fields is D gene, J gene, clone size, V gene, CDR3 DNA, CDR3 protein. D genes are given only for firm matches. The size field is filled for only some rows; it gives once, few, many or a size class.

d_call: .; j_call: TRBJ1-2; clone_size: .; v_call: TRBV5-6; cdr3_nt: TGTGCCAGCAGCCCTCTTGGGGGCGACGTAGATGGCTACACCTTC; cdr3_aa: CASSPLGGDVDGYTF
d_call: .; j_call: TRBJ2-7; clone_size: .; v_call: TRBV12-3/TRBV12-4; cdr3_nt: TGTGCCAGCAGGGCGGGCCGCTACTACGAGCAGTACTTC; cdr3_aa: CASRAGRYYEQYF
d_call: TRBD1; j_call: TRBJ1-6; clone_size: .; v_call: TRBV27; cdr3_nt: TGTGCCAGCAGTTTACGGGACAGGGGTTATCCCCTCCACTTT; cdr3_aa: CASSLRDRGYPLHF
d_call: .; j_call: TRBJ1-2; clone_size: .; v_call: TRBV2; cdr3_nt: TGTGCCAGCAGGGATCGGGGAGCAGATGGCTACACCTTC; cdr3_aa: CASRDRGADGYTF
d_call: .; j_call: TRBJ2-7; clone_size: .; v_call: TRBV29-1; cdr3_nt: TGCAGCGTTGCCACGGGATCCTACGAGCAGTACTTC; cdr3_aa: CSVATGSYEQYF
d_call: .; j_call: TRBJ1-2; clone_size: .; v_call: TRBV6-4; cdr3_nt: TGTGCCCCCACGAGGGAATGGATTAAATCCCGCTTAGCTAACTATGGCTACACCTTC; cdr3_aa: CAPTREWIKSRLANYGYTF
d_call: TRBD2; j_call: TRBJ2-1; clone_size: .; v_call: TRBV5-6; cdr3_nt: TGTGCCAGCAGTGCGACTAGCGGGGGGTCCTTCTCCTACAATGAGCAGTTCTTC; cdr3_aa: CASSATSGGSFSYNEQFF
d_call: .; j_call: TRBJ1-1; clone_size: once; v_call: TRBV11-3; cdr3_nt: TGTGCCAGCAGCTCCACGGGGAGAACTGAAGCTTTCTTT; cdr3_aa: CASSSTGRTEAFF
d_call: .; j_call: TRBJ2-7; clone_size: .; v_call: TRBV4-1; cdr3_nt: TGCGCCAGCAGCCAATACGCCCTAGGGGCCGGGTACGAGCAGTACTTC; cdr3_aa: CASSQYALGAGYEQYF
d_call: TRBD1; j_call: TRBJ1-1; clone_size: .; v_call: TRBV10-3; cdr3_nt: TGTGCCATCAGTCGACAGGGGGCGGACACTGAAGCTTTCTTT; cdr3_aa: CAISRQGADTEAFF
d_call: TRBD2; j_call: TRBJ2-1; clone_size: .; v_call: TRBV19; cdr3_nt: TGTGCCAGTAGTCTTTCCCCGACTAGCGGGGCTACGAATGAGCAGTTCTTC; cdr3_aa: CASSLSPTSGATNEQFF
d_call: .; j_call: TRBJ1-2; clone_size: .; v_call: TRBV12-3/TRBV12-4; cdr3_nt: TGTGCCAGCAGTTTCGGGGATGGCTACACCTTC; cdr3_aa: CASSFGDGYTF
d_call: TRBD1; j_call: TRBJ2-4; clone_size: .; v_call: TRBV24-1; cdr3_nt: TGTGCCACCAGTGATAGGACAGGGAAAAACATTCAGTACTTC; cdr3_aa: CATSDRTGKNIQYF
d_call: TRBD1; j_call: TRBJ1-2; clone_size: .; v_call: TRBV7-8; cdr3_nt: TGTGCCAGCAGCTTAGAGTCGTGGGGGACAGGGAGTGGCTACACCTTC; cdr3_aa: CASSLESWGTGSGYTF
d_call: .; j_call: TRBJ1-1; clone_size: once; v_call: TRBV11-1; cdr3_nt: TGTGCCAGCAGCTTAGGGGGAGAGAACACTGAAGCTTTCTTT; cdr3_aa: CASSLGGENTEAFF
d_call: .; j_call: TRBJ1-1; clone_size: .; v_call: TRBV19; cdr3_nt: TGTGCCAGTAGTATAATGACAGGGAACACTGAAGCTTTCTTT; cdr3_aa: CASSIMTGNTEAFF
d_call: .; j_call: TRBJ1-4; clone_size: .; v_call: TRBV6-2/TRBV6-3; cdr3_nt: TGTGCCAGCAGTTCCGGCCGCCTTGAGGTTAATGAAAAACTGTTTTTT; cdr3_aa: CASSSGRLEVNEKLFF
d_call: .; j_call: TRBJ2-2; clone_size: .; v_call: TRBV5-1; cdr3_nt: TGCGCCAGCAGCGCGGACACCTACACCGGGGAGCTGTTTTTT; cdr3_aa: CASSADTYTGELFF
d_call: .; j_call: TRBJ2-2; clone_size: .; v_call: TRBV10-3; cdr3_nt: TGTGCCATCCAAACAGCAACCGGGGAGCTGTTTTTT; cdr3_aa: CAIQTATGELFF
d_call: .; j_call: TRBJ2-3; clone_size: once; v_call: TRBV9; cdr3_nt: TGTGCCAGCAGCGTAACTAGCTGGGATACGCAGTATTTT; cdr3_aa: CASSVTSWDTQYF
d_call: .; j_call: TRBJ2-3; clone_size: .; v_call: TRBV6-4; cdr3_nt: TGTGCCAGCAGTGACTCGGGGGCCTCCCCAGCAGATACGCAGTATTTT; cdr3_aa: CASSDSGASPADTQYF
d_call: TRBD2; j_call: TRBJ2-1; clone_size: .; v_call: TRBV15; cdr3_nt: TGTGCCACCAGCAGAGATCTCGGGGGGAGGGATGAGCAGTTCTTC; cdr3_aa: CATSRDLGGRDEQFF
d_call: TRBD2; j_call: TRBJ2-3; clone_size: .; v_call: TRBV24-1; cdr3_nt: TGTGCCACCAGTGATCGGACTAGCGGGGGGCAGCAAGATACGCAGTATTTT; cdr3_aa: CATSDRTSGGQQDTQYF
d_call: .; j_call: TRBJ2-2; clone_size: .; v_call: TRBV4-1; cdr3_nt: TGCGCCAGCAGCCTAAAGGGGGTGGAGCTGTTTTTT; cdr3_aa: CASSLKGVELFF
d_call: TRBD2; j_call: TRBJ2-7; clone_size: .; v_call: TRBV5-6; cdr3_nt: TGTGCCAGCAGCTCCGGACTAGCGGGGTACACCGCCTACGAGCAGTACTTC; cdr3_aa: CASSSGLAGYTAYEQYF
d_call: .; j_call: TRBJ2-7; clone_size: .; v_call: TRBV7-2; cdr3_nt: TGTGCCAGCAGCGTGGGACACCCCAAAACCTACGAGCAGTACTTC; cdr3_aa: CASSVGHPKTYEQYF
d_call: .; j_call: TRBJ1-1; clone_size: .; v_call: TRBV19; cdr3_nt: TGTGCCAGTAGTTTAAGACGGGAGAACACTGAAGCTTTCTTT; cdr3_aa: CASSLRRENTEAFF
d_call: .; j_call: TRBJ2-7; clone_size: .; v_call: TRBV5-6; cdr3_nt: TGTGCCAGCAGCTTTACGACGGCTAGCTCCTACGAGCAGTACTTC; cdr3_aa: CASSFTTASSYEQYF
d_call: TRBD1; j_call: TRBJ1-1; clone_size: .; v_call: TRBV5-4; cdr3_nt: TGTGCCAGCAGCTTTGGGGACAGGGGTTTGGCTTTCTTT; cdr3_aa: CASSFGDRGLAFF
d_call: .; j_call: TRBJ1-3; clone_size: few; v_call: TRBV7-9; cdr3_nt: TGTGCCAGCAGCTTAGAGTCAGGCTCTGGAAACACCATATATTTT; cdr3_aa: CASSLESGSGNTIYF
d_call: TRBD2; j_call: TRBJ2-7; clone_size: .; v_call: TRBV6-2/TRBV6-3; cdr3_nt: TGTGCCAGCAGTTGGCCGGGGAGGGACGCCAGCTACGAGCAGTACTTC; cdr3_aa: CASSWPGRDASYEQYF
d_call: TRBD2; j_call: TRBJ2-7; clone_size: .; v_call: TRBV4-2; cdr3_nt: TGTGCCAGCAGCCAAGATCCGGGGGGCTACGAGCAGTACTTC; cdr3_aa: CASSQDPGGYEQYF
d_call: TRBD2; j_call: TRBJ2-1; clone_size: .; v_call: TRBV9; cdr3_nt: TGTGCCAGCGGCGGGACTAGCAATGAGCAGTTCTTC; cdr3_aa: CASGGTSNEQFF
d_call: .; j_call: TRBJ2-3; clone_size: .; v_call: TRBV27; cdr3_nt: TGTGCCAGCAGTTTTAGGGGTGCAGATACGCAGTATTTT; cdr3_aa: CASSFRGADTQYF
d_call: TRBD2; j_call: TRBJ2-5; clone_size: .; v_call: TRBV27; cdr3_nt: TGTGCCAGCAGTTCCCGGACTAGCGGGGGGGCGGAGACCCAGTACTTC; cdr3_aa: CASSSRTSGGAETQYF
d_call: TRBD1; j_call: TRBJ1-5; clone_size: .; v_call: TRBV6-5; cdr3_nt: TGTGCCAGCAGGGTGGACAGGGGACAAAATCAGCCCCAGCATTTT; cdr3_aa: CASRVDRGQNQPQHF
d_call: TRBD1; j_call: TRBJ1-2; clone_size: .; v_call: TRBV6-1; cdr3_nt: TGTGCCAGCAGTGAAGCTGGGACAGGCTACTATGGCTACACCTTC; cdr3_aa: CASSEAGTGYYGYTF
d_call: .; j_call: TRBJ2-3; clone_size: .; v_call: TRBV7-2; cdr3_nt: TGTGCCAGCACCCTGGCGGGTAGCACAGATACGCAGTATTTT; cdr3_aa: CASTLAGSTDTQYF
d_call: TRBD1; j_call: TRBJ2-7; clone_size: once; v_call: TRBV6-5; cdr3_nt: TGTGCCAGCAGGCGGTCGGGACAGGTATACGAGCAGTACTTC; cdr3_aa: CASRRSGQVYEQYF
d_call: .; j_call: TRBJ1-5; clone_size: .; v_call: TRBV4-2; cdr3_nt: TGTGCCAGCAGCCAAACGGGAGAGGGAAATCAGCCCCAGCATTTT; cdr3_aa: CASSQTGEGNQPQHF
d_call: .; j_call: TRBJ1-3; clone_size: .; v_call: TRBV7-2; cdr3_nt: TGTGCCAGCAGCCTCTCGGCGGGAGCTGGAAACACCATATATTTT; cdr3_aa: CASSLSAGAGNTIYF
d_call: TRBD2; j_call: TRBJ2-5; clone_size: .; v_call: TRBV7-6; cdr3_nt: TGTGCCAGCAGCTTACTAGCGGGGGAGCAAGAGACCCAGTACTTC; cdr3_aa: CASSLLAGEQETQYF
d_call: .; j_call: TRBJ2-7; clone_size: .; v_call: TRBV12-3/TRBV12-4; cdr3_nt: TGTGCCAGCACCAGGGACACCGGCGAGCAGTACTTC; cdr3_aa: CASTRDTGEQYF
d_call: .; j_call: TRBJ1-6; clone_size: .; v_call: TRBV19; cdr3_nt: TGTGCCAGTAGTGTCTCGGTCGAATCCTCCTATAATTCACCCCTCCACTTT; cdr3_aa: CASSVSVESSYNSPLHF
d_call: .; j_call: TRBJ2-4; clone_size: .; v_call: TRBV4-2; cdr3_nt: TGTGCCAGCAGCCAAGATGCGGACCCCCAGGGCCACATTCAGTACTTC; cdr3_aa: CASSQDADPQGHIQYF